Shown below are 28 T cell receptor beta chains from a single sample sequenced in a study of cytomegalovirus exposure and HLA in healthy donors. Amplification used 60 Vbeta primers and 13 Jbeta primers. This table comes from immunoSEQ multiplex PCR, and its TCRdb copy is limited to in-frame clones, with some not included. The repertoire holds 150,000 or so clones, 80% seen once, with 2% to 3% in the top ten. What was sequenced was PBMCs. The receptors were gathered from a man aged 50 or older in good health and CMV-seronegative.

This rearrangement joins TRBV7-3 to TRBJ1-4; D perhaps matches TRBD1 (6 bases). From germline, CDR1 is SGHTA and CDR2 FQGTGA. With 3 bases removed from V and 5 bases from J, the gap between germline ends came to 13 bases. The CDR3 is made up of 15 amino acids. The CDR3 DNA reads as TGTGCCAGCAGCTTCCTCCGGGACAAGAATGAAAAACTGTTTTTT. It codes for CASSFLRDKNEKLFF. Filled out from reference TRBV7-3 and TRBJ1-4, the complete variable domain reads GAGVSQTPSNKVTEKGKYVELRCDPISGHTALYWYRQSLGQGPEFLIYFQGTGAADDSGLPNDRFFAVRPEGSVSTLKIQRTERGDSAVYLCASSFLRDKNEKLFFGSGTQLSVL.

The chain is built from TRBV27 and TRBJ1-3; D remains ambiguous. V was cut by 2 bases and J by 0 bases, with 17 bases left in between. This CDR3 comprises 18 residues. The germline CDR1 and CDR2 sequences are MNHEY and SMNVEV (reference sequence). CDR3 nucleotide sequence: TGTGCCAGCAGTTTACCCCTGGAGAGAAGTCACTCTGGAAACACCATATATTTT. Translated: CASSLPLERSHSGNTIYF.

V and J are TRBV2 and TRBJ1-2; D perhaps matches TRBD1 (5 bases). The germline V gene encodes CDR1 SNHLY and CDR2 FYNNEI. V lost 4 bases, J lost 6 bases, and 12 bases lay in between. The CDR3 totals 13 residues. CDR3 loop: CASSVGGYDGYTF. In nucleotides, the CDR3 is TGTGCCAGCAGTGTGGGGGGTTACGATGGCTACACCTTC.

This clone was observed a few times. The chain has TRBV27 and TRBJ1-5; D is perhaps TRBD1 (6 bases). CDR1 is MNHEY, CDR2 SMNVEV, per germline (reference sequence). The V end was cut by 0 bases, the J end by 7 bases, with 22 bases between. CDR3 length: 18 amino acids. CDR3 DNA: TGTGCCAGCAGTTTATCGTCGGCAGGGCCGAGAAGGGGGCAGCCCCAGCATTTT. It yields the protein CASSLSSAGPRRGQPQHF.

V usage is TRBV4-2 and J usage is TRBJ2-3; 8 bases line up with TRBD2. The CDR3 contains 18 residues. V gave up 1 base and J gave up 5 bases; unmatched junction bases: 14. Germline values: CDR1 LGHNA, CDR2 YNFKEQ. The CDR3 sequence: CASSQGPTGGGAVDTQYF. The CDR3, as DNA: TGTGCCAGCAGCCAAGGCCCGACGGGAGGGGGGGCCGTAGATACGCAGTATTTT.

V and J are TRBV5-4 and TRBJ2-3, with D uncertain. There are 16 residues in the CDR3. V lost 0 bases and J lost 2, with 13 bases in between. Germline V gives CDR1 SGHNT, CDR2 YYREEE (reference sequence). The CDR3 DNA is TGTGCCAGCAGCTTGGGAGCGAACCACGACACAGATACGCAGTATTTT. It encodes CASSLGANHDTDTQYF.

CDR3 sequence (DNA): TGTGCCAGCAGCGTAGGCGGGTACTCTGGAAACACCATATATTTT. Translated, it gives CASSVGGYSGNTIYF. The chain combines TRBV9 with TRBJ1-3; D remains ambiguous. The V end lost 0 bases, the J end lost 0 bases, and 7 bases lay between the germline ends. The CDR3 consists of 15 residues. From germline, CDR1 is SGDLS and CDR2 YYNGEE.

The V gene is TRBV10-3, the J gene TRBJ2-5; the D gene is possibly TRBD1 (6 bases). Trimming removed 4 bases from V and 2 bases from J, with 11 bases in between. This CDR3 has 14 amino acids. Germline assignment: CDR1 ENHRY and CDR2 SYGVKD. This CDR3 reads CAISAPGQQETQYF. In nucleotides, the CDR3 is TGTGCCATCAGTGCCCCTGGACAGCAAGAGACCCAGTACTTC.

The CDR3 bases are TGTGCCAGCAGCTTGGAAGGGGGCTATGGCTACACCTTC. Its protein product is CASSLEGGYGYTF. V gene TRBV5-5 combines with J gene TRBJ1-2; possible D gene TRBD1, 6 bases. This CDR3 is built from 13 residues. V was pared by 0 bases and J by 4 bases, with 7 bases between. CDR1 is SGHKS and CDR2 is YYEKEE in the germline V gene (reference sequence).

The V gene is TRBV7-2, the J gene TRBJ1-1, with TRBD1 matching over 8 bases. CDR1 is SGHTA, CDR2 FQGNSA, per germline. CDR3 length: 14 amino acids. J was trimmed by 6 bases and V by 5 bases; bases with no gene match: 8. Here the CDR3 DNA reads TGTGCCAGCAGCATGACTGGACAGGGCCCTGAAGCTTTCTTT. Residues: CASSMTGQGPEAFF.

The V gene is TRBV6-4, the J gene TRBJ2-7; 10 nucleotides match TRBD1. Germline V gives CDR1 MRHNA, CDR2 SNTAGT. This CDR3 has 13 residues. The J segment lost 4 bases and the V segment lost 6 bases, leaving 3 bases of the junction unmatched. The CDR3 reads CASSRDRGYEQYF. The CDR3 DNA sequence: TGTGCCAGCAGCCGGGACAGGGGATACGAGCAGTACTTC.

The CDR3 DNA sequence: TGTGCCTGGAGTGTACTCCGTGGAAACACCATATATTTT. Its translation is CAWSVLRGNTIYF. The chain employs TRBV30 and TRBJ1-3; D gene uncertain. CDR3 size: 13 residues. Trimming shortened V by 0 bases and J by 3 bases, and 6 bases separated the two germline ends. Germline V gene lookup returns CDR1 GTSNPN and CDR2 SVGIG (reference sequence).

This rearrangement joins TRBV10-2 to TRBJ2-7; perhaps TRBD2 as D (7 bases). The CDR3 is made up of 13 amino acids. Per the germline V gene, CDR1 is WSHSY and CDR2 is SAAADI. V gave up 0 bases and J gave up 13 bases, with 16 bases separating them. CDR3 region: CASSESGGGRTYF. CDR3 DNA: TGCGCCAGCAGTGAGTCTGGGGGCGGGAGAACATACTTC.

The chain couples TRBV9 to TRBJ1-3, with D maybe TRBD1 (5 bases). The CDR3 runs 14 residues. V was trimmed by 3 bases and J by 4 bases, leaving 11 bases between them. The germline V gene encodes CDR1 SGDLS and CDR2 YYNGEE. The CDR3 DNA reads TGTGCCAGCAGCGAGGGGTTTGGAGGAAACACCATATATTTT. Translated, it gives CASSEGFGGNTIYF. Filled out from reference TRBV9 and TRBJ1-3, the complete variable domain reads DSGVTQTPKHLITATGQRVTLRCSPRSGDLSVYWYQQSLDQGLQFLIQYYNGEERAKGNILERFSAQQFPDLHSELNLSSLELGDSALYFCASSEGFGGNTIYFGEGSWLTVV.

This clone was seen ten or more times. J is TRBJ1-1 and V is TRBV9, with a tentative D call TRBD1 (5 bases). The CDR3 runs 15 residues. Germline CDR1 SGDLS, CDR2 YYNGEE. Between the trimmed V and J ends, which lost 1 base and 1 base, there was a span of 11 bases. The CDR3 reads CASSVSWGGNTEAFF. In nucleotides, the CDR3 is TGTGCCAGCAGCGTAAGTTGGGGCGGGAACACTGAAGCTTTCTTT.

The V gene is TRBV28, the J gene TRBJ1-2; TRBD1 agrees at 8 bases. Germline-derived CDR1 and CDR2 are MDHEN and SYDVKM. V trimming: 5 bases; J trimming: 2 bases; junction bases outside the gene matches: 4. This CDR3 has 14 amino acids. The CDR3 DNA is TGTGCCAGCAGTCAGGGGGCTGGCAACTATGGCTACACCTTC. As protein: CASSQGAGNYGYTF.

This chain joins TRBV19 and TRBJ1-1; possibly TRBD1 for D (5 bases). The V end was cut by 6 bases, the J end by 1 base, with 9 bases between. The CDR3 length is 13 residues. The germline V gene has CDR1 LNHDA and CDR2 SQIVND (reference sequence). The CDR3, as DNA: TGTGCCAGTAGGGTTACAGGGAACACTGAAGCTTTCTTT. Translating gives CASRVTGNTEAFF.

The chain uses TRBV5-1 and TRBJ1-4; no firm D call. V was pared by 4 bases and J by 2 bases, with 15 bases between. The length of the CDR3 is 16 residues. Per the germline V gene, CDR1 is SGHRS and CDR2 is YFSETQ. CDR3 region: CASSPGLGPTNEKLFF. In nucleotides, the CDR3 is TGCGCCAGCAGCCCCGGGTTGGGTCCGACTAATGAAAAACTGTTTTTT. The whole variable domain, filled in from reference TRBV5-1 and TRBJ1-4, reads KAGVTQTPRYLIKTRGQQVTLSCSPISGHRSVSWYQQTPGQGLQFLFEYFSETQRNKGNFPGRFSGRQFSNSRSEMNVSTLELGDSALYLCASSPGLGPTNEKLFFGSGTQLSVL.

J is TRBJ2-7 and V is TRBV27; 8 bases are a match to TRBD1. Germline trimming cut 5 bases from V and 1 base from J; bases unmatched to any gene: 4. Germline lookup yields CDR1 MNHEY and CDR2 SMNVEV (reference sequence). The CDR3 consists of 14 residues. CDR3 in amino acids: CASSPGDRSYEQYF. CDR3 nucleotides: TGTGCCAGCAGTCCTGGGGACAGGTCCTACGAGCAGTACTTC.

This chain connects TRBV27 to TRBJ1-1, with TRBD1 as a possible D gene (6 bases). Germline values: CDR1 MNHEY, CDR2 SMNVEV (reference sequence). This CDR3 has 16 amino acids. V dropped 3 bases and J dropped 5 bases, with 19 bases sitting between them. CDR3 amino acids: CASSFTVTRGKTEAFF. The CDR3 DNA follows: TGTGCCAGCAGTTTTACGGTAACTAGGGGGAAAACTGAAGCTTTCTTT.

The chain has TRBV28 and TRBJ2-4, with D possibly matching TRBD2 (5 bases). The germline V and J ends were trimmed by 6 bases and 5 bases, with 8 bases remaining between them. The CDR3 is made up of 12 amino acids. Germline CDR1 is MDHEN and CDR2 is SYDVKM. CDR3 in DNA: TGTGCCAGCAGGGGAGTAGAAAACATTCAGTACTTC. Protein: CASRGVENIQYF.

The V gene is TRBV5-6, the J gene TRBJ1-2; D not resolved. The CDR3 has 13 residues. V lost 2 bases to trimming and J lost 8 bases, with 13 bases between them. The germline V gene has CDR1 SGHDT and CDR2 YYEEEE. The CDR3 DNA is TGTGCCAGCAGCTTTACTCAGACGGGAGGCTACACCTTC. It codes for CASSFTQTGGYTF.

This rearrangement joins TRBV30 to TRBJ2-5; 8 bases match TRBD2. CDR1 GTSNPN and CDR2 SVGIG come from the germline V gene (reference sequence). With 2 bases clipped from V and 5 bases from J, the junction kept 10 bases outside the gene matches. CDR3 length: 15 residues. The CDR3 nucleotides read TGTGCCTGGAGTACTTCGAGCGGGAGTGGGGAGACCCAGTACTTC. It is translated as CAWSTSSGSGETQYF.

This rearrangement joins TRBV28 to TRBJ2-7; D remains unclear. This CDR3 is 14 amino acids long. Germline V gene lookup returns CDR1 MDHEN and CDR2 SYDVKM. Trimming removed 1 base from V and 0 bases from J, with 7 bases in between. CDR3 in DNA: TGTGCCAGCAGTTTATTAACTGGCTCCTACGAGCAGTACTTC. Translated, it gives CASSLLTGSYEQYF.

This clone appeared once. CDR3 sequence reads: CASSFTSGLTDTQYF. The CDR3 nucleotides are TGTGCCAGCAGCTTTACTAGCGGGCTAACAGATACGCAGTATTTT. The chain couples TRBV7-9 to TRBJ2-3, with TRBD2 identical over 9 bases. Germline V gene lookup returns CDR1 SEHNR and CDR2 FQNEAQ (reference sequence). The CDR3 consists of 15 residues. With V trimmed by 3 bases and J by 3 bases, 4 bases remained unmatched.

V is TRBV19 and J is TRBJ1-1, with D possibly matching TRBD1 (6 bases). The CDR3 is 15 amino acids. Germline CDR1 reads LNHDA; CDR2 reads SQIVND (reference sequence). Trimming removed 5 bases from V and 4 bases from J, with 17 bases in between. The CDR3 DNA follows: TGTGCCAGTAGTCCGGAAGGGGGAGTAGGCACTGAAGCTTTCTTT. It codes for CASSPEGGVGTEAFF.

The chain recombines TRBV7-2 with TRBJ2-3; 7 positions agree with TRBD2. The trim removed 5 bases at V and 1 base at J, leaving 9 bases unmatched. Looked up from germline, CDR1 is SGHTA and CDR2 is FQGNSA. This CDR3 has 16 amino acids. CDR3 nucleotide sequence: TGTGCCAGCAGCCCAAACGGAGCGGGACGCACAGATACGCAGTATTTT. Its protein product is CASSPNGAGRTDTQYF. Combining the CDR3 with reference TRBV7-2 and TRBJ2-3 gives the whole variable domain GAGVSQSPSNKVTEKGKDVELRCDPISGHTALYWYRQSLGQGLEFLIYFQGNSAPDKSGLPSDRFSAERTGGSVSTLTIQRTQQEDSAVYLCASSPNGAGRTDTQYFGPGTRLTVL.

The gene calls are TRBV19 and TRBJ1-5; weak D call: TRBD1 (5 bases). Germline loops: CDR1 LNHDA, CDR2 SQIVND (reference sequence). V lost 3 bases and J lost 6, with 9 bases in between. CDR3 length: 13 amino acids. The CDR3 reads CASSISRAQPQHF. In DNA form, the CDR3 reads TGTGCCAGTAGTATTTCCAGGGCTCAGCCCCAGCATTTT.